A single sample is the source of the 19 T cell receptor beta chains below, sequenced in a study of shared clonotypes between healthy human individuals (dated by TCRdb to 2018 to 2020). Libraries were built with the immunoSEQ multiplex PCR assay. Sourced from immuneACCESS, this table was stored by TCRdb with only in-frame sequences that have V and J called. A share of the clones is absent; for the studies checked, an unresolved V gene accounts for under half, and the remainder has no known explanation. This sample has 2 million to 2.5 million clones in its table, and around 95% of those were observed once. The ten largest make up 0.1% to 0.15% of the sample. Sequencing was performed on naive CD4+ T cells sorted from blood. The sample's cell subset or site, from its label and the paper: CD45RA+ positively selected. Receptor source: a young man in good health.

This chain links TRBV27 with TRBJ1-6; TRBD1 agrees at 10 bases. After removal of 7 bases from V and 9 bases from J, the junction contained 6 bases not matched to a gene. In germline, CDR1 is MNHEY, CDR2 SMNVEV (reference sequence). This CDR3 is 14 amino acids long. The CDR3 loop reads CASTSTGGRSPLHF. In nucleotides, the CDR3 is TGTGCCAGCACATCGACAGGGGGCCGTTCACCCCTCCACTTT.

Points on this clone: Other DNA sequences in the sample encode the same CDR3. The rearrangement links TRBV10-3 to TRBJ2-7; TRBD2 is a possible D gene (5 bases). Germline V gives CDR1 ENHRY, CDR2 SYGVKD. This CDR3 region has 12 residues. V lost 2 bases and J lost 4, with 6 bases in between. This CDR3 reads CAISEEGYEQYF. DNA of the CDR3: TGTGCCATCAGTGAGGAGGGATACGAGCAGTACTTC.

The gene calls are TRBV28 and TRBJ2-5; no firm D call. The CDR3 is 12 amino acids. Germline V gene data show CDR1 as MDHEN and CDR2 as SYDVKM. V dropped 3 bases and J dropped 9 bases, with 11 bases sitting between them. The CDR3 protein is CASSLYLRSQYF. CDR3 sequence (DNA): TGTGCCAGCAGTTTGTACTTGCGTTCCCAGTACTTC.

The rearrangement links TRBV18 to TRBJ2-1, with a weak D call TRBD2 (6 bases). The CDR3 is made up of 15 amino acids. The V end was cut by 3 bases, the J end by 5 bases, with 14 bases between. Looked up from germline, CDR1 is KGHSH and CDR2 is LQKENI. In DNA, the CDR3 is TGTGCCAGCTCACCTAGAGCGGGCCTCCACAATGAGCAGTTCTTC. This encodes CASSPRAGLHNEQFF.

The chain links TRBV25-1 to TRBJ1-6; the D is unclear. This CDR3 region has 13 residues. V was trimmed by 8 bases and J by 0 bases, leaving 5 bases between them. The germline CDR1 and CDR2 sequences are MGHDK and SYGVNS. Here the CDR3 DNA reads TGTGCCAGCGGAGACTCCTATAATTCACCCCTCCACTTT. It encodes CASGDSYNSPLHF.

For the CDR3, the DNA is TGTGCCAGTAGTACACGGACAGGGATTTCTTCCTACGAGCAGTACTTC. Protein sequence: CASSTRTGISSYEQYF. This chain connects TRBV19 to TRBJ2-7, with 8 bases identical to TRBD1. Germline values: CDR1 LNHDA, CDR2 SQIVND (reference sequence). With V trimmed by 4 bases and J by 1 base, 9 bases remained unmatched. The CDR3 loop spans 16 amino acids.

The rearrangement joins TRBV6-1 to TRBJ1-2, with D unclear. Per the germline V gene, CDR1 is MNHNS and CDR2 is SASEGT. V was clipped by 2 bases and J by 0 bases, with 10 bases between them. This CDR3 spans 15 amino acids. CDR3 amino acids: CASSESGIANYGYTF. The CDR3 DNA reads as TGTGCCAGCAGTGAATCGGGGATAGCTAACTATGGCTACACCTTC.

In regard to this clone: This same CDR3 is encoded by further DNA sequences in the sample. This chain uses TRBV9 with TRBJ2-7; D gene unclear. Germline V CDR1 and CDR2: SGDLS, YYNGEE. This CDR3 has 13 residues. V dropped 2 bases and J dropped 4 bases, with 10 bases sitting between them. The CDR3 sequence is CASSVAPSYEQYF. The CDR3 DNA follows: TGTGCCAGCAGCGTCGCTCCGTCGTACGAGCAGTACTTC.

J is TRBJ2-5 and V is TRBV7-2; no clear D gene. The DNA end favors TRBJ2-7, so the J call may be wrong. The V gene's germline CDR1 is SGHTA and CDR2 FQGNSA. CDR3 size: 13 residues. The CDR3 loop is CASSLQRFGEQYF. The CDR3 nucleotides read TGTGCCAGCAGCTTACAAAGATTCGGCGAGCAGTACTTC.

This clone came up a few times. The chain recombines TRBV10-3 with TRBJ1-2; TRBD1 is a possible D gene (6 bases). V lost 3 bases and J lost 9, with 8 bases in between. Germline-derived CDR1 and CDR2 are ENHRY and SYGVKD. This CDR3 comprises 11 residues. CDR3 sequence: CAISEGGSYTF. The CDR3 nucleotides read TGTGCCATCAGTGAAGGGGGAAGCTACACCTTC.

The chain employs TRBV10-1 and TRBJ2-7; possibly TRBD2 for D (5 bases). Germline-derived CDR1 and CDR2 are WNHNN and SYGVQD (reference sequence). Trimming shortened V by 6 bases and J by 3 bases, and 9 bases separated the two germline ends. The CDR3 has 12 amino acids. DNA of the CDR3: TGCGCCAGCAGCCTTACTAGCTACGAGCAGTACTTC. Its protein product is CASSLTSYEQYF.

The CDR3 coding sequence is TGTGCCAGCAGCCGACTCGAGCTTGGGACCGGGGAGCTGTTTTTT. Residues: CASSRLELGTGELFF. The chain joins TRBV7-9 to TRBJ2-2, with D hard to call. Deletions cut 5 bases from V and 5 bases from J, with 15 bases between. Germline assignment: CDR1 SEHNR and CDR2 FQNEAQ (reference sequence). The CDR3 spans 15 residues.

The V call is TRBV5-4, the J call TRBJ2-3, with D unclear. V was clipped by 5 bases and J by 1 base, with 14 bases between them. Germline V lookup: CDR1 SGHNT, CDR2 YYREEE (reference sequence). CDR3 length: 15 amino acids. The CDR3 nucleotides are TGTGCCAGCAGTCGAACTGATGGGGGCACAGATACGCAGTATTTT. It codes for CASSRTDGGTDTQYF.

The chain recombines TRBV4-3 with TRBJ2-1; D is unresolved. This CDR3 spans 14 amino acids. Trimming shortened V by 4 bases and J by 0 bases, and 7 bases separated the two germline ends. Per the germline V gene, CDR1 is LGHNA and CDR2 is YSLEER. CDR3 coding DNA: TGCGCCAGCAGCCCAACCATCTCCTACAATGAGCAGTTCTTC. Translating gives CASSPTISYNEQFF.

This clone was seen a handful of times. This chain connects TRBV4-3 to TRBJ2-1, with a possible D match to TRBD2 (6 bases). Per the germline V gene, CDR1 is LGHNA and CDR2 is YSLEER. This CDR3 is 19 amino acids long. Deletions cut 0 bases from V and 8 bases from J, with 26 bases between. As DNA, the CDR3 is TGCGCCAGCAGCCAAGATTGGAGTATAGGTAGCGGCACCGAGGATGAGCAGTTCTTC. This codes for CASSQDWSIGSGTEDEQFF.

The V call is TRBV6-1, the J call TRBJ1-6, with D uncertain. Trimming removed 4 bases at V and 3 bases at J, with 4 bases between. The CDR3 contains 13 residues. Germline lookup yields CDR1 MNHNS and CDR2 SASEGT. This chain's CDR3 is CASSGYYNSPLHF. For the CDR3, the DNA is TGTGCCAGCAGTGGTTACTATAATTCACCCCTCCACTTT.

The V gene is TRBV30, the J gene TRBJ2-1; D remains unclear. Germline CDR1 is GTSNPN and CDR2 is SVGIG (reference sequence). V was cut by 0 bases and J by 13 bases, with 10 bases left in between. CDR3 length equals 11 residues. CDR3 nucleotide sequence: TGTGCCTGGAGTGTACCCTTCCTTCAGTTCTTC. It codes for CAWSVPFLQFF.

V and J are TRBV30 and TRBJ2-3, with D possibly TRBD2 on 6 matching bases. V gave up 1 base and J gave up 1 base, with 9 bases separating them. Germline CDR1 GTSNPN, CDR2 SVGIG (reference sequence). CDR3 size: 14 residues. This chain's CDR3 is CAWSGWGGTDTQYF. The CDR3 DNA sequence: TGTGCCTGGAGTGGATGGGGGGGCACAGATACGCAGTATTTT.

The chain combines TRBV5-1 with TRBJ1-4; possible D gene TRBD1, 5 bases. The CDR3 extends over 15 amino acids. Germline CDR1 and CDR2: SGHRS and YFSETQ. V dropped 0 bases and J dropped 4 bases, with 10 bases sitting between them. The CDR3 DNA reads TGCGCCAGCAGCTTGGTGGGACCGGGTAATGAAAAACTGTTTTTT. Protein: CASSLVGPGNEKLFF.